The entry below gives a single T cell receptor beta chain sequence along with its context. This sample is drawn from a study of blood T cell repertoires in COVID-19. For the study at large: Samples of COVID-19 (acute and convalescent) were obtained from the United States, Italy and Spain. T cells, B-cell-depleted T cells, or PBMCs provided the cDNA or gDNA that served as material.

As processed by the authors: From reference gene primer amplification, estimates of nucleated cell counts were derived. Assay used: immunoSEQ multiplex PCR; TCRdb lists only in-frame clones, some missing. The DNA gave D and trimming, while V, J and clone size come from that table. This table has approximately 300,000 clones, about 84% appearing once. This CDR3 region has 15 residues. With 3 bases clipped from V and 6 bases from J, the junction kept 10 bases outside the gene matches. The receptor's source is a woman between 50 and 59 years old with acute or convalescent COVID-19. Input material: peripheral blood. The chain is built from TRBV23-1 and TRBJ2-7; 8 nucleotides agree with TRBD1. TRBV23-1 is recorded as an ORF, its role being uncertain. The CDR3 sequence: CASSHPRDRPCEQYF. The CDR3 DNA sequence: TGCGCCAGCAGTCACCCCCGGGACAGGCCCTGCGAGCAGTACTTC.